This record covers a single TCR beta chain. What it binds is not known. This record comes from a study of cytomegalovirus exposure and HLA in healthy donors. The study, taken as a whole, reports: TCR beta sequences reportedly predicted the HLA-A and HLA-B alleles of most subjects accurately.

PCR amplification relied on 60 Vbeta primers (plus 13 Jbeta primers). The repertoire was sequenced with immunoSEQ multiplex PCR; TCRdb's copy has only in-frame clones and lacks some. The sample lists about 180,000 clones; roughly 87% were seen once. The germline V gene encodes CDR1 SGHTA and CDR2 FQGNSA. The length of the CDR3 is 14 residues. The V and J ends lost 4 bases and 0 bases respectively, with 7 bases between them. Sequenced material: PBMCs. The chain joins TRBV7-2 to TRBJ2-4; D is unclear. This clonotype was sampled from a man aged 35-49 years in good health and CMV-seronegative. Written as DNA, the CDR3 is TGTGCCAGCAGCTCCACGGTAGCCAAAAACATTCAGTACTTC. The encoded protein is CASSSTVAKNIQYF.